This T cell receptor (beta chain) was found in a study of blood T cell repertoires in COVID-19. Study in general: Some COVID-19 samples were acute and others convalescent; all came from the United States, Italy and Spain.

The junction had 6 bases not matched to a gene; V was cut back by 4 bases and J by 6 bases. The CDR3 runs to 15 residues. Per germline, CDR1 SGHDT and CDR2 YYEEEE. How the authors handled the data: How many nucleated cells were present was estimated from reference gene primer amplification. The table came from immunoSEQ multiplex PCR; TCRdb's copy has only in-frame clones and leaves some out. The DNA gave D and trimming, while V, J and clone size come from that table. The repertoire includes roughly 110,000 clones, less than 85% of them detected once, and less than 15% sits in the top ten. Sequenced input: peripheral blood. The V gene is TRBV5-6, the J gene TRBJ2-4; TRBD2 aligns across 11 bases. This sequence originates from a human donor in a cohort sampled during active COVID-19. CDR3 amino acids: CASSPSGGQVNIQYF. The CDR3, as DNA: TGTGCCAGCAGCCCTAGCGGGGGGCAGGTAAACATTCAGTACTTC.